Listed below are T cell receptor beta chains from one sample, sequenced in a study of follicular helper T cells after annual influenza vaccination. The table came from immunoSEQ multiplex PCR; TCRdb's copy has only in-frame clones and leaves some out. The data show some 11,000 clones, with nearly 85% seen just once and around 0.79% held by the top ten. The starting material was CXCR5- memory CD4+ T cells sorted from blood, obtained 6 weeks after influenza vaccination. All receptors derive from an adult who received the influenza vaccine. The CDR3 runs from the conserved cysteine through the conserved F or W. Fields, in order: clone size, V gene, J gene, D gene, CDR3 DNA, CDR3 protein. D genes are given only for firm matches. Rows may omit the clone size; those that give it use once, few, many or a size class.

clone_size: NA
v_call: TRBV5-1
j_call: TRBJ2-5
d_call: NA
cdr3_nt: TGCGCCAGCAGCTTGGTTGCCGAGACCCAGTACTTC
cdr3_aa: CASSLVAETQYF

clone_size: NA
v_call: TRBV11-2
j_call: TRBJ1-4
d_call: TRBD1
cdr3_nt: TGTGCCAGCAGCCCGGACAGGGGTGTTAATGAAAAACTGTTTTTT
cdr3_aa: CASSPDRGVNEKLFF

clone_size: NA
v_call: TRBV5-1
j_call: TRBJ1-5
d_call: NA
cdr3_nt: TGCGCCAGCAGGGGGGGACCTGCCCTTAGCAATCAGCCCCAGCATTTT
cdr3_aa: CASRGGPALSNQPQHF

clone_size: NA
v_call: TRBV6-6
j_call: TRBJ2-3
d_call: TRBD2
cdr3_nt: TGTGCCAGCAGGGTCGGGGGGACAGATACGCAGTATTTT
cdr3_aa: CASRVGGTDTQYF

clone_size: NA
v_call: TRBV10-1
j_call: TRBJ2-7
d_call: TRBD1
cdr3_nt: TGCGCCAGCAGCTGGACAGGCTCTGCCTACGAGCAGTACTTC
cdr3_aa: CASSWTGSAYEQYF

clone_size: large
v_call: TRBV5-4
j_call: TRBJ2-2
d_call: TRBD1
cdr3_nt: TGTGCCAGCAGCTTGCACAGGGGCACCGGGGAGCTGTTTTTT
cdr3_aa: CASSLHRGTGELFF

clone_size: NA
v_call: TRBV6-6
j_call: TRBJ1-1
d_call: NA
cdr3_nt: TGTGCCAGCAAGGGAGCAGATTTCACTGAAGCTTTCTTT
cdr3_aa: CASKGADFTEAFF

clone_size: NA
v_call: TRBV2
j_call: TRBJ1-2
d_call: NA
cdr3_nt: TGTGCCAGCAACACGTTCGTGAGAGGGGAAGGCTACACCTTC
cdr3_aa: CASNTFVRGEGYTF

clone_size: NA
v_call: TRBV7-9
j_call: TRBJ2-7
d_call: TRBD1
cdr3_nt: TGTGCCAGCAGCACCGGACAGGGAGCTAACTACGAGCAGTACTTC
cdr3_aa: CASSTGQGANYEQYF

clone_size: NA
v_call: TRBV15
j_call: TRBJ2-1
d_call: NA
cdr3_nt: TGTGCCACCAGCCGATTTATGGTTGAGCAGTTCTTC
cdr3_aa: CATSRFMVEQFF

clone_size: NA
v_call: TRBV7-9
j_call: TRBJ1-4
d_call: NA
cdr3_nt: TGTGCCAGCAGCTTAGCGGTTGGACAGAGCTCAACTAATGAAAAACTGTTTTTT
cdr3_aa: CASSLAVGQSSTNEKLFF

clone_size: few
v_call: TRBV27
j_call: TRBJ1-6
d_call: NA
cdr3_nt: TGTGCCAGCAGCGTCAGGGTGAGCTCCTATAATTCACCCCTCCACTTT
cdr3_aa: CASSVRVSSYNSPLHF

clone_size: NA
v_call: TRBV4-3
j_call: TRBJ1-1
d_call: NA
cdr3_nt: TGCGCCAGCAGCCAAGCCGACAGAGGAAGGCGAGCTTTCTTT
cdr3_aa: CASSQADRGRRAFF

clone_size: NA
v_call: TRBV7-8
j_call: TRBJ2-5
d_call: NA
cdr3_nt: TGTGCCAGCAGCTTTGCCAGCGGGCTCGAGACCCAGTACTTC
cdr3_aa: CASSFASGLETQYF

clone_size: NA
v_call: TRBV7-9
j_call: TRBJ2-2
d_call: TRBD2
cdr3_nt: TGTGCCGGACGACTAGCGGGGTCGAACACCGGGGAGCTGTTTTTT
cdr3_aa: CAGRLAGSNTGELFF

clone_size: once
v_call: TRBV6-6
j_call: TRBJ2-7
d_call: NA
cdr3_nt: TGTGCCAGCTTAGACCTAGATTCCCACGAGCAGTACTTC
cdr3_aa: CASLDLDSHEQYF

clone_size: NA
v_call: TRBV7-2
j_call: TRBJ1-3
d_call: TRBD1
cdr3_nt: TGTGCCAGCAGCGCACAGGGGTTAGGGGGAAACACCATATATTTT
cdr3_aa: CASSAQGLGGNTIYF

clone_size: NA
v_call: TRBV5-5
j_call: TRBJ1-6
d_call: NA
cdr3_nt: TGTGCCAGCAGCTTTGGGTACTCCTATAATTCACCCCTCCACTTT
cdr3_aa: CASSFGYSYNSPLHF

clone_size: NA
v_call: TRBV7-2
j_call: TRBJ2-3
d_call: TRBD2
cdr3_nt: TGTGCCAGCAGCTTTTCGAGCGGGAGGGGAGGGGATACGCAGTATTTT
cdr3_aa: CASSFSSGRGGDTQYF

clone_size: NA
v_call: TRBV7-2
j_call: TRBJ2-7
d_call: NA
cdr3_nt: TGTGCCAGCAGCCACTATCAACATTCCTACGAGCAGTACTTC
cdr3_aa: CASSHYQHSYEQYF

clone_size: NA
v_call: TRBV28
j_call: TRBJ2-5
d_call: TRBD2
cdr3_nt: TGTGCCAGCAATGAGCGGGAGAGGGGAGAGACCCAGTACTTC
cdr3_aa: CASNERERGETQYF

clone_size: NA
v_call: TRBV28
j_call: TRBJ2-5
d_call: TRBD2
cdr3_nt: TGTGCCAGCAGTTACCTTAGCGGGAGGAGGGAGACCCAGTACTTC
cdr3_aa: CASSYLSGRRETQYF

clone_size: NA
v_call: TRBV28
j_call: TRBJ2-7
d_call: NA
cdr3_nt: TGTGCCAGCAGTATGGGGCAGGCCGAGCAGTACTTC
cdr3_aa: CASSMGQAEQYF

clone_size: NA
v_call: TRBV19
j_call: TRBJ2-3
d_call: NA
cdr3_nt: TGTGCCAGTAGTATAGTCGGGGCAAGCACAGATACGCAGTATTTT
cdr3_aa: CASSIVGASTDTQYF

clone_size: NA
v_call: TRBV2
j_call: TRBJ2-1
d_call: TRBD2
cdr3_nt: TGTGCCAGCTCGGGGGGCGGGGGGCCCTACAATGAGCAGTTCTTC
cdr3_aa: CASSGGGGPYNEQFF

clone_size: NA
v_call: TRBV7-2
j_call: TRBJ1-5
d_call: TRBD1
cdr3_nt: TGTGCCAGCAGCTTAGCGGGACAGTCCAATCAGCCCCAGCATTTT
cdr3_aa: CASSLAGQSNQPQHF

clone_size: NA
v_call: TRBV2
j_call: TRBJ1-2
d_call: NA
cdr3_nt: TGTGCCAGCAGTGAAGATGAAATGGGTGGCTACACCTTC
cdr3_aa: CASSEDEMGGYTF

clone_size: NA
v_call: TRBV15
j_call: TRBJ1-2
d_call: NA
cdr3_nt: TGTGCCACCAGCAGAGAGTCCTATGGCTACACCTTC
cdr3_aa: CATSRESYGYTF